This T cell receptor beta chain was documented in a study of breast tumors, draining lymph nodes, adjacent tissues. Study-wide results and limits: The data were judged consistent with most tumor T cells coming from lymph node and expanding in tumor. Tumors had less TCR diversity than lymph nodes, more than nontumor tissue. The lymph node origin of tumor T cells was framed as consistent with a hypothesis, not demonstrated. Luminal-like breast cancer showed significantly greater tumor-nontumor repertoire similarity than basal-like breast cancer did.

As regards this clonotype: No antigen is known for it. A much larger clone lies one base from this, so it may be a read error. The CDR3 carries no conserved terminal phenylalanine or tryptophan, so it likely arises from a read error.

V shed 4 bases, J shed 3 bases, and the junction held 5 bases outside the gene matches. This CDR3 region has 15 residues. Per germline, CDR1 SGHAT and CDR2 FQNNGV. Using its own MiXCR run on the multiplex PCR reads, TCRdb lists one record per CDR3 protein. The sample consists of tens of thousands of distinct CDR3 sequences, 23% of them appearing once. The V and J genes are TRBV11-2 and TRBJ2-2; 7 bases align to TRBD1. The sequence was collected from a female donor with breast cancer. Some clones in this sample may be carry-over from other donors' samples. The sequenced material came from breast tumor tissue. The CDR3 sequence is CASSSRDRYTGELFC. Here the CDR3 DNA reads TGTGCCAGCAGCTCCCGGGACAGATACACCGGGGAGCTGTTTTGT.